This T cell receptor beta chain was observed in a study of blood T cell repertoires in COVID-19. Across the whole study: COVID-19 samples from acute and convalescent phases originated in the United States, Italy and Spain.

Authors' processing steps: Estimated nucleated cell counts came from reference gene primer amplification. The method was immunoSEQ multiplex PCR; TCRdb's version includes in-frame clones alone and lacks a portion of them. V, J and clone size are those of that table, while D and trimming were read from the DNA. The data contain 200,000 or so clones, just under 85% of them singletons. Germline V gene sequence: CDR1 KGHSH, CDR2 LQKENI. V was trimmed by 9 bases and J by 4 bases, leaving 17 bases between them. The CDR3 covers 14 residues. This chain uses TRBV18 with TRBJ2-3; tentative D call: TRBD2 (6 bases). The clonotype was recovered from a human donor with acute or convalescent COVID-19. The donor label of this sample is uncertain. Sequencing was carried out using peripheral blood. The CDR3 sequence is CASSRDSSSDTQYF. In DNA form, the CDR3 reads TGTGCCAGTTCCCGGGACTCATCGTCAGATACGCAGTATTTT. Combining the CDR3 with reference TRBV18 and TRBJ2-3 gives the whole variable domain NAGVMQNPRHLVRRRGQEARLRCSPMKGHSHVYWYRQLPEEGLKFMVYLQKENIIDESGMPKERFSAEFPKEGPSILRIQQVVRGDSAAYFCASSRDSSSDTQYFGPGTRLTVL.